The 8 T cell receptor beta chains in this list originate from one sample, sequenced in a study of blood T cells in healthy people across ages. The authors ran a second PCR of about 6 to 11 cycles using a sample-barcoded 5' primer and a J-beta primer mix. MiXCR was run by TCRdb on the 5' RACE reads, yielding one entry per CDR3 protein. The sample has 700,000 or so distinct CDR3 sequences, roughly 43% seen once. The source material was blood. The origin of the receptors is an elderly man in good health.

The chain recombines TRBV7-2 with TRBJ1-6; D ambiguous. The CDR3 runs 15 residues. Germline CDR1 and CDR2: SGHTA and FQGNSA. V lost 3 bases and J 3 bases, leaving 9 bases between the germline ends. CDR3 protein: CASSFVDGYNSPLHF. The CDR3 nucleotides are TGTGCCAGCAGCTTCGTAGACGGCTATAATTCACCCCTCCACTTT. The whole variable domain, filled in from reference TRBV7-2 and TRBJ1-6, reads GAGVSQSPSNKVTEKGKDVELRCDPISGHTALYWYRQSLGQGLEFLIYFQGNSAPDKSGLPSDRFSAERTGGSVSTLTIQRTQQEDSAVYLCASSFVDGYNSPLHFGNGTRLTVT.

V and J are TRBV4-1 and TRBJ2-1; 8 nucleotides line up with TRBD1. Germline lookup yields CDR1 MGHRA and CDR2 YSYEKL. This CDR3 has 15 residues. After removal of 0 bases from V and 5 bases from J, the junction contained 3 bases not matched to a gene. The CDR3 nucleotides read TGCGCCAGCAGCCAAGAGAGACAGGGGAACAATGAGCAGTTCTTC. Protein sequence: CASSQERQGNNEQFF.

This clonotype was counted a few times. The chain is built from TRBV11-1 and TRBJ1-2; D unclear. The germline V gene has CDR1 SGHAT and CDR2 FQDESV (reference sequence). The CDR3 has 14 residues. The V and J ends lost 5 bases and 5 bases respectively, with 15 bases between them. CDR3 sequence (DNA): TGTGCCAGCAGCCTCGACGGGCGAATATATGGCTACACCTTC. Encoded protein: CASSLDGRIYGYTF.

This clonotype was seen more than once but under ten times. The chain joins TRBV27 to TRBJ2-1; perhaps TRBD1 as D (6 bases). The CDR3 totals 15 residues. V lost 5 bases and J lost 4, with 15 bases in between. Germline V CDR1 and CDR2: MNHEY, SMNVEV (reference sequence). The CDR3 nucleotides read TGTGCCAGCAGTCCGCCGGGACAACTTTACAATGAGCAGTTCTTC. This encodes CASSPPGQLYNEQFF.

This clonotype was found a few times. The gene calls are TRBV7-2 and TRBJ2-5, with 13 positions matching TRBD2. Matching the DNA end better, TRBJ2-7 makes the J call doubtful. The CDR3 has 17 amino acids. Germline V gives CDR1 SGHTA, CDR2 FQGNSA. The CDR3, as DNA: TGTGCCAGCAGCTTAACTCGGACTAGCGGGAGAGTTTCCGAGCAGTACTTC. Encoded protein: CASSLTRTSGRVSEQYF.

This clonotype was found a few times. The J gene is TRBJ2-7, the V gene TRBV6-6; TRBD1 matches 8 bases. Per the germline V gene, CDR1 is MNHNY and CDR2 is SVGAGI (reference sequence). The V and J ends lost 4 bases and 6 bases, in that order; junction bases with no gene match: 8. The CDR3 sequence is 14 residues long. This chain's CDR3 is CASSSLTGAGEQYF. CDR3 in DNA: TGTGCCAGCAGTTCCCTGACAGGGGCGGGCGAGCAGTACTTC.

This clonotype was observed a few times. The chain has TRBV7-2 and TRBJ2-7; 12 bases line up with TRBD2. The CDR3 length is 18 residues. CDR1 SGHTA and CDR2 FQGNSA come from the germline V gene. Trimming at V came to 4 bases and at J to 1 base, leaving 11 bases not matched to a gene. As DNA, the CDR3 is TGTGCCAGCAGCTCGACTAGCGGGGGAGCAATATTATCCTACGAGCAGTACTTC. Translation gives CASSSTSGGAILSYEQYF.

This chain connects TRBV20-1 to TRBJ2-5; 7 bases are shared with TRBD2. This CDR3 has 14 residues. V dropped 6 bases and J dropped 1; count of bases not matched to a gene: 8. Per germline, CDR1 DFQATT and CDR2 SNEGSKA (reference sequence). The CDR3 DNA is TGCAGTGCCTGGACTAGGGACGCCCAAGAGACCCAGTACTTC. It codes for CSAWTRDAQETQYF.